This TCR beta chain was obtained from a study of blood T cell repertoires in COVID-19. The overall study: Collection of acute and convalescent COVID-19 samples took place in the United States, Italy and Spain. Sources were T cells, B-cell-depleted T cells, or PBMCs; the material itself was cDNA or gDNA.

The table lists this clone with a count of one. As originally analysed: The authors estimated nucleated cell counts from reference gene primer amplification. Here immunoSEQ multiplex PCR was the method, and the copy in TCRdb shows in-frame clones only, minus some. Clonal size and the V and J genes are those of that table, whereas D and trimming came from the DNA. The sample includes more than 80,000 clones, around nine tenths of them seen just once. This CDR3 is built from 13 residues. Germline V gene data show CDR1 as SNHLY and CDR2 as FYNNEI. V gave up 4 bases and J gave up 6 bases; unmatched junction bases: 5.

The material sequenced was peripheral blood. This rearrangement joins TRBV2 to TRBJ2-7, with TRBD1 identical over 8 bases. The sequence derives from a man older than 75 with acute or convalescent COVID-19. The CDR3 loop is CASSGDRPGEQYF. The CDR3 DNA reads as TGTGCCAGCAGTGGGGACAGGCCGGGCGAGCAGTACTTC. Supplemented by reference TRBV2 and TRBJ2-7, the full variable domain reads EPEVTQTPSHQVTQMGQEVILRCVPISNHLYFYWYRQILGQKVEFLVSFYNNEISEKSEIFDDQFSVERPDGSNFTLKIRSTKLEDSAMYFCASSGDRPGEQYFGPGTRLTVT.